This entry lists 12 T cell receptor beta chains sequenced from one sample in a study of breast tumors, draining lymph nodes, adjacent tissues. MiXCR, applied by TCRdb to the multiplex PCR reads, yields one record per CDR3 protein. The table lists 150,000 to 250,000 distinct CDR3 sequences, over 25% of them singletons. Breast cancer patients provided tissue from their axillary draining lymph nodes. Specimen: axillary lymph node tissue. These receptors were taken from a female donor with breast cancer. Some clones in this sample may be carry-over from other donors' samples.

As regards this clonotype: This may stem from a read error, because a much larger clone lies one nucleotide away. Because the CDR3 is missing its conserved closing phenylalanine or tryptophan, this is likely a read error. The DNA is left out, because the CDR3 cannot be placed on it with certainty; the CDR3 is given as TCRdb lists it. This CDR3 reads CASSLVEGLAGEFL. The chain uses TRBV7-2 and TRBJ2-1; TRBD2, the table's D call, was not compared with the DNA. The CDR3 is 14 residues long, counting both termini. From germline, CDR1 is SGHTA and CDR2 FQGNSA.

This rearrangement joins TRBV13 to TRBJ1-2, with TRBD1 identical over 9 bases. The ends lost 5 bases at V and 4 bases at J; junction bases unmatched: 11. CDR1 and CDR2 from the germline V gene are PRHDT and FYEKMQ (reference sequence). The CDR3 has 16 amino acids. The CDR3 region is CASSLGQGFASYGYTF. For the CDR3, the DNA is TGTGCCAGCAGCCTTGGACAGGGGTTTGCTTCCTATGGCTACACCTTC.

This clonotype was seen at least ten times. This rearrangement joins TRBV25-1 to TRBJ2-3; D uncertain. The CDR3 loop spans 13 amino acids. Germline V CDR1 and CDR2: MGHDK, SYGVNS. Trimming shortened V by 0 bases and J by 6 bases, and 7 bases separated the two germline ends. The CDR3 DNA follows: TGTGCCAGCAGTGAATACCAAGACGATACGCAGTATTTT. Protein: CASSEYQDDTQYF.

This clonotype was picked up many times. In DNA form, the CDR3 reads TGTGCCACCAGTAGGGGGGCAAGCACAGATACGCAGTATTTT. It translates to CATSRGASTDTQYF. V gene TRBV24-1 combines with J gene TRBJ2-3, with D perhaps TRBD1 or TRBD2 (6 bases each). The CDR3 has 14 residues. V was pared by 6 bases and J by 0 bases, with 9 bases between. CDR1 is KGHDR and CDR2 is SFDVKD in the germline V gene.

There are a few counts of this clonotype. A much larger clone lies one base from this, so it may be a read error. The conserved phenylalanine or tryptophan normally closing the CDR3 is absent here, so this likely arose from a read error. The chain is built from TRBV12-3 or TRBV12-4 and TRBJ2-5, with unresolved D. V was cut by 6 bases and J by 0 bases, with 8 bases left in between. This CDR3 is built from 13 residues. CDR3 bases: TGTGCCAGCAGCCCGGAGTACCAAGAGACCCAGTACCTC. Protein: CASSPEYQETQYL.

This chain joins TRBV9 and TRBJ2-6; TRBD2 is a possible D gene (7 bases). V was cut by 3 bases and J by 4 bases, with 11 bases left in between. This CDR3 is 15 amino acids long. CDR1 and CDR2 (germline): SGDLS, YYNGEE. CDR3 sequence: CASSAGGSGANVLTF. In DNA form, the CDR3 reads TGTGCCAGCAGCGCGGGGGGCAGCGGGGCCAACGTCCTGACTTTC.

This clonotype was counted ten times or more. This chain uses TRBV28 with TRBJ2-5; D might be TRBD1 (6 bases). V was trimmed by 3 bases and J by 6 bases, leaving 14 bases between them. CDR3 size: 14 residues. Germline-derived CDR1 and CDR2 are MDHEN and SYDVKM. CDR3 in amino acids: CASSFFQGQKTQYF. CDR3 bases: TGTGCCAGCAGTTTTTTTCAGGGGCAAAAGACCCAGTACTTC.

Points on this clonotype: One base away lies a much larger clone, so this may be a sequencing read error. The chain has TRBV28 and TRBJ1-3; D unclear. The CDR3 consists of 15 residues. CDR1 is MDHEN and CDR2 is SYDVKM in the germline V gene. The CDR3 loop reads CASSFHEEVGDTIYF. The CDR3 DNA follows: TGTGCCAGCAGTTTCCATGAAGAGGTTGGAGACACCATATATTTT.

This clonotype was recorded many times. This chain joins TRBV5-6 and TRBJ2-7, with 7 bases aligning to TRBD1. The V gene's germline CDR1 is SGHDT and CDR2 YYEEEE. The CDR3 covers 16 residues. V lost 3 bases, J lost 5 bases, and 14 bases stayed unmatched. The CDR3 DNA sequence: TGTGCCAGCAGCTACAAACACAGGGGACACCTTAACGAGCAGTACTTC. Translated: CASSYKHRGHLNEQYF.

Regarding this clonotype: This may come from a read error, since a much larger clone is one base off. V gene TRBV28 combines with J gene TRBJ2-3, with a tentative D call TRBD2 (6 bases). This CDR3 is built from 14 residues. Germline lookup yields CDR1 MDHEN and CDR2 SYDVKM. CDR3 residues: CASSSSRGEDTRYF. DNA of the CDR3: TGTGCCAGCAGTTCTTCTCGCGGGGAGGATACGCGGTATTTT.

This clonotype was counted a single time. This chain connects TRBV29-1 to TRBJ1-6; D call uncertain. Germline values: CDR1 SQVTM, CDR2 ANQGSEA. This CDR3 has 12 residues. V was shortened by 3 bases and J by 7 bases, with 7 bases between the two germline ends. CDR3 in DNA: TGCAGCGTTGACCCGGGAAATTCACCCCTCCACTTT. Its protein is CSVDPGNSPLHF.

This clonotype has a single count. The V call is TRBV20-1, the J call TRBJ1-2; 10 bases are shared with TRBD1. CDR1 is DFQATT and CDR2 is SNEGSKA in the germline V gene (reference sequence). The CDR3 runs 16 residues. The J segment lost 5 bases and the V segment lost 1 base, leaving 10 bases of the junction unmatched. This CDR3 is CSARGGGTGQGYGYTF. CDR3 bases: TGCAGTGCTAGAGGAGGGGGTACGGGACAGGGGTATGGCTACACCTTC.